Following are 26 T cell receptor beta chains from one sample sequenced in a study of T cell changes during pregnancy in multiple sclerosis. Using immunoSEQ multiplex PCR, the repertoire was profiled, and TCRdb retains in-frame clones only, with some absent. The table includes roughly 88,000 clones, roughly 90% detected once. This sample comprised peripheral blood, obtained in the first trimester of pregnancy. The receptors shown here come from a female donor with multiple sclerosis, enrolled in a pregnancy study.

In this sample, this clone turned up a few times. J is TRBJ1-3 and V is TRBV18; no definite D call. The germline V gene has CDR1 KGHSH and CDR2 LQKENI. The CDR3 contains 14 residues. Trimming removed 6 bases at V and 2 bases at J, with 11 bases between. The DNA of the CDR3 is TGTGCCAGCTCCCCCGGGAGGACTGGAAACACCATATATTTT. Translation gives CASSPGRTGNTIYF.

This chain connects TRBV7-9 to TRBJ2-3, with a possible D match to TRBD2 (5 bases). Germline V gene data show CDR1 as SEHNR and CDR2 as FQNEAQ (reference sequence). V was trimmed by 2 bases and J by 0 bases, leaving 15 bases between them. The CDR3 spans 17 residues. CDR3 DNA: TGTGCCAGCAGCTTATTCCCTGGACTGGTTAGCACAGATACGCAGTATTTT. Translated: CASSLFPGLVSTDTQYF.

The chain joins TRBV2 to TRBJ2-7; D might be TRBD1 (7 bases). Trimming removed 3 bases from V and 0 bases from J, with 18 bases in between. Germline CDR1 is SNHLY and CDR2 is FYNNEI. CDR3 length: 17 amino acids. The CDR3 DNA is TGTGCCAGCAGTGAGGTCCCAGGGGGAGGCTTCTCCTACGAGCAGTACTTC. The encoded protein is CASSEVPGGGFSYEQYF.

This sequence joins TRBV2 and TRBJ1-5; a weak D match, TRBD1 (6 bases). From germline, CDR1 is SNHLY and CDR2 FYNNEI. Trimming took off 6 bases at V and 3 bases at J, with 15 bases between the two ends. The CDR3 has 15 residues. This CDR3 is CASRKGDTVNQPQHF. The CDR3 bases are TGTGCCAGCAGAAAAGGGGACACAGTCAATCAGCCCCAGCATTTT.

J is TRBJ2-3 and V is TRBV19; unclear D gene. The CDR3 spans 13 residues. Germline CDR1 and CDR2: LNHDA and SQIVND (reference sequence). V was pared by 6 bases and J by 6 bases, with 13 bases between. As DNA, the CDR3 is TGTGCCAGTAGCGCGACACCTCGGGATACGCAGTATTTT. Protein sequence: CASSATPRDTQYF.

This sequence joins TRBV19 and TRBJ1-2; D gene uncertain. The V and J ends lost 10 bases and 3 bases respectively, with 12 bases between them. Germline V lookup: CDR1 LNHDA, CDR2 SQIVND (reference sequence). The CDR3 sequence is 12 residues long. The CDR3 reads CATSGEYYGYTF. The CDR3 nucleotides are TGTGCCACCAGCGGGGAATACTATGGCTACACCTTC.

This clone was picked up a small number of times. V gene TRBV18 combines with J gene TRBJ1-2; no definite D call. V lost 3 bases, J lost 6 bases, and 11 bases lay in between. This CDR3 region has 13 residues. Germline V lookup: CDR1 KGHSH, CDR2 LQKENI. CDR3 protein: CASSPLERNGYTF. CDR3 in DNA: TGTGCCAGCTCACCTTTGGAGAGGAATGGCTACACCTTC.

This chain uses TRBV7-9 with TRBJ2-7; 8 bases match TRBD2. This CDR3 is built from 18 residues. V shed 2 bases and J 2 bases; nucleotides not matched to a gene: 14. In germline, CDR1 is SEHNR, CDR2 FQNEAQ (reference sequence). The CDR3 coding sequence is TGTGCCAGCAGCTTAAAGGCAACTAGCGGAGGGCGGACCTACGAGCAGTACTTC. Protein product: CASSLKATSGGRTYEQYF.

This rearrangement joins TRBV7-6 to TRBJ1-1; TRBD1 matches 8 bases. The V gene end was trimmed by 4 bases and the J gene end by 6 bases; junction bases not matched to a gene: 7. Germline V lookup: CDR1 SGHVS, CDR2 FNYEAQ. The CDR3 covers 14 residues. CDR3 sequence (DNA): TGTGCCAGCAGCTCCAGGGGGCAAGGCGCTGAAGCTTTCTTT. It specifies CASSSRGQGAEAFF.

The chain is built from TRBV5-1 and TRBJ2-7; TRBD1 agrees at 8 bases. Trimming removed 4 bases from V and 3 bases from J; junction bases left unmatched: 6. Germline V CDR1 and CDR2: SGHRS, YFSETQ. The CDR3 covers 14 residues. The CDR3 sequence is CASSGRTGSYEQYF. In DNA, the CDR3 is TGCGCCAGCAGCGGCAGGACAGGGAGCTACGAGCAGTACTTC.

Written as DNA, the CDR3 is TGTGCCAGTAGTATACACCCAGGGGGCGTGAGCTATGGCTACACCTTC. Translating it yields CASSIHPGGVSYGYTF. This chain connects TRBV19 to TRBJ1-2; TRBD1 aligns across 8 bases. CDR1 and CDR2 from the germline V gene are LNHDA and SQIVND (reference sequence). The CDR3 extends over 16 amino acids. Unmatched junction bases numbered 9, after V lost 2 bases and J lost 4 bases.

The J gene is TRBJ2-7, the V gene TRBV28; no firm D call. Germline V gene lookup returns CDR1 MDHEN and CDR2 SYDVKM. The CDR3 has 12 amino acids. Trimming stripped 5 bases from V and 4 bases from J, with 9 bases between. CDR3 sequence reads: CASSPQAYEQYF. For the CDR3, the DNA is TGTGCCAGCAGTCCCCAAGCGTACGAGCAGTACTTC.

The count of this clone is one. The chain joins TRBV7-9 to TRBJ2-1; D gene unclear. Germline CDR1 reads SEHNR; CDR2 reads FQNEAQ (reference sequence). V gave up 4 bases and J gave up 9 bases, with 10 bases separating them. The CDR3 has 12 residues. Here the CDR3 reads CASSSLEIEQFF. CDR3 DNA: TGTGCCAGCAGCTCGCTAGAGATTGAGCAGTTCTTC.

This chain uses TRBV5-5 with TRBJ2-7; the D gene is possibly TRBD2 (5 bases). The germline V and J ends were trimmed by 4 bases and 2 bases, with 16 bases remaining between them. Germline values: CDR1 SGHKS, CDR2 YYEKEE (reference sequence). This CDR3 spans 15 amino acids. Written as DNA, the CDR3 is TGTGCCAGCAGCCCCACTGGAAGCGGAACCTACGAGCAGTACTTC. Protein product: CASSPTGSGTYEQYF.

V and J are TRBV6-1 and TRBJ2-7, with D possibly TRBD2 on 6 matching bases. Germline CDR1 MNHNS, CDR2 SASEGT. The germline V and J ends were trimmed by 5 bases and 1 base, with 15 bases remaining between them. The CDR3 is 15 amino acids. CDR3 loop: CASSTTRQRSYEQYF. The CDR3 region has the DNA TGTGCCAGCAGTACGACTAGACAGAGATCCTACGAGCAGTACTTC.

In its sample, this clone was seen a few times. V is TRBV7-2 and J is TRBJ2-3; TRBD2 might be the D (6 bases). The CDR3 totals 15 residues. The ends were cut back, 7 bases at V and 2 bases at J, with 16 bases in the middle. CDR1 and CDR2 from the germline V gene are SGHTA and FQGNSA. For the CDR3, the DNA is TGTGCCAGCAAGCGAAGGCGGGGTAACACAGATACGCAGTATTTT. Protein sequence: CASKRRRGNTDTQYF. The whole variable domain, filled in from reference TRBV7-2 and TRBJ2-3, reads GAGVSQSPSNKVTEKGKDVELRCDPISGHTALYWYRQSLGQGLEFLIYFQGNSAPDKSGLPSDRFSAERTGGSVSTLTIQRTQQEDSAVYLCASKRRRGNTDTQYFGPGTRLTVL.

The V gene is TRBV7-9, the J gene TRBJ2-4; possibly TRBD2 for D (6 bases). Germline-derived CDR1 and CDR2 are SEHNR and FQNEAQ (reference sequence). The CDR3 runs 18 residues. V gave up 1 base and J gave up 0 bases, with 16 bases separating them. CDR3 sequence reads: CASSLGLTGGAAKNIQYF. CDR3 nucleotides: TGTGCCAGCAGCTTAGGTCTGACGGGCGGGGCAGCCAAAAACATTCAGTACTTC.

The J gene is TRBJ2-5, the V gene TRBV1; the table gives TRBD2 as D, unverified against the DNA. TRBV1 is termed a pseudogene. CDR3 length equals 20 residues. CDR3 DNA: TGCACCAGCAGCCAAGACTCCCTTCGGACTAGCGGGATGAGCCAAGAGACCCAGTACTTC. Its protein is CTSSQDSLRTSGMSQETQYF.

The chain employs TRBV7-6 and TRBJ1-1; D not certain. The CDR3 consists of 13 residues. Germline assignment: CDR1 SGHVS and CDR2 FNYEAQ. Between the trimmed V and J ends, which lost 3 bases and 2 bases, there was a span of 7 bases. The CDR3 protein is CASSLRLNTEAFF. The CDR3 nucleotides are TGTGCCAGCAGCTTGCGGTTAAACACTGAAGCTTTCTTT.

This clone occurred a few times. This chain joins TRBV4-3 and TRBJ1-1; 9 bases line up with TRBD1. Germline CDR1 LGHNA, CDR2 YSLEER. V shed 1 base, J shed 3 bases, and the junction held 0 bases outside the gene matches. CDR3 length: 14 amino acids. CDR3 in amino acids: CASSQGDRDTEAFF. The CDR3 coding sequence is TGCGCCAGCAGCCAAGGGGACAGGGACACTGAAGCTTTCTTT.

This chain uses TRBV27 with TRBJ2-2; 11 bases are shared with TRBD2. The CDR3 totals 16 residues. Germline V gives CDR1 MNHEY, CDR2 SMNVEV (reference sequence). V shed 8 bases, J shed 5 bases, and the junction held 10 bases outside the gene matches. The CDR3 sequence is CASGTPGLAVTGELFF. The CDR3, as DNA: TGTGCCAGCGGAACCCCGGGACTAGCGGTTACCGGGGAGCTGTTTTTT.

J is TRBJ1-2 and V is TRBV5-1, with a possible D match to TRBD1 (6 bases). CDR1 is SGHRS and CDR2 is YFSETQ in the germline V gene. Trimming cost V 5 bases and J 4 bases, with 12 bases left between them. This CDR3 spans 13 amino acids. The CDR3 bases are TGCGCCAGCAGAGTCTCGGACAGCTATGGCTACACCTTC. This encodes CASRVSDSYGYTF.

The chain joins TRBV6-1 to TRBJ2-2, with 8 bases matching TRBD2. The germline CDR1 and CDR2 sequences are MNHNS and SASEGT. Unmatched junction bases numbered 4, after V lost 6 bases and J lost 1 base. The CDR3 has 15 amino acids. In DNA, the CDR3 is TGTGCCAGCAGGATAACTAGCGGGAACACCGGGGAGCTGTTTTTT. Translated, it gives CASRITSGNTGELFF.

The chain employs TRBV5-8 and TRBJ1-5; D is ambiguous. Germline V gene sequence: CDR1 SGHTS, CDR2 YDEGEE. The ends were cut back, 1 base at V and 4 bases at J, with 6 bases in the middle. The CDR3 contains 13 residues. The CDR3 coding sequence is TGTGCCAGCAGCTTGATTCAAAATCAGCCCCAGCATTTT. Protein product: CASSLIQNQPQHF.

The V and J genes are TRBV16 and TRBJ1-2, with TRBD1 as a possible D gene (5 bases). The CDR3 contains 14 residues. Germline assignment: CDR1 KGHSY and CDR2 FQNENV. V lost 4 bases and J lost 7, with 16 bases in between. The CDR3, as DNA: TGTGCCAGCAGCCGGTTAGGGGAATCGGCTGGCTACACCTTC. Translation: CASSRLGESAGYTF.

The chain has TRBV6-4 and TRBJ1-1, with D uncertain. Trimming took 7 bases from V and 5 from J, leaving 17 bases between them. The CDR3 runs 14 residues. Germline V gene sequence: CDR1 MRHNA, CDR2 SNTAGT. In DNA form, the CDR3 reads TGTGCCAGCACCCCGGGCCGCGGGGATACTGAAGCTTTCTTT. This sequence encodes CASTPGRGDTEAFF.